This T cell receptor beta chain was identified in a study of control samples from healthy donors and cancer patients (dated by TCRdb to about 2020). The CDR1 and CDR2 encoded by the germline V gene are SGHRS and YFSETQ. Measured from the cysteine to the phenylalanine, the CDR3 is 13 residues long. The kept DNA is CDR3 alone, 39 bases in frame from the first base. Trimming at the junction amounts to 1 base on V and 5 bases on J, and the germline ends lie 9 bases apart. As concerns this clone: Its antigen is not yet known. No much larger clone exists at a distance of one base, and base qualities are not known.

Libraries were made using the immunoSEQ multiplex PCR assay. This is the immuneACCESS table as TCRdb keeps it, with only in-frame sequences that have V and J called. A part of the clones is gone; compared with another copy, unresolved V genes explain less than half, and the rest is unexplained. Recorded for this sample are some 150,000 clones; nearly 96% of them occurred a single time. Just over 1% of the sample comes from the top ten. Sequencing used blood. The clonotype comes from a woman in her 30s in good health. The chain employs TRBV5-1 and TRBJ1-1; the D gene is perhaps TRBD1, on 6 matching bases. The nucleotides are TGCGCCAGCAGCTTGCAGGGGAGAACTGAAGCTTTCTTT. Its protein product is CASSLQGRTEAFF.